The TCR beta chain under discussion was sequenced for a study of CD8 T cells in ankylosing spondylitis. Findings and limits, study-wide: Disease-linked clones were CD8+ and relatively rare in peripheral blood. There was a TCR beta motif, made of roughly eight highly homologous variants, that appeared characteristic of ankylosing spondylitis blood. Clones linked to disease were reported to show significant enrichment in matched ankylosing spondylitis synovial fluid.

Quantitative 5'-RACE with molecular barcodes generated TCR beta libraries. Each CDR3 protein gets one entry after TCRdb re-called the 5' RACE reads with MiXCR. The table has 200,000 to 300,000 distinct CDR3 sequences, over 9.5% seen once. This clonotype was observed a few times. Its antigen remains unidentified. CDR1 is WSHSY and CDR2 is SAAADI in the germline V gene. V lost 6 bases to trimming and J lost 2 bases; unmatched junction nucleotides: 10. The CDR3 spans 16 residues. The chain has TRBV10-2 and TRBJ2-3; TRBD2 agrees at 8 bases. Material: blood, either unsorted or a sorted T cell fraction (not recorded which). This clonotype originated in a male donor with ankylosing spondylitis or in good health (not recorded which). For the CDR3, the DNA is TGCGCCAGCAGCACTGAGGCTAGCGGGTTCACAGATACGCAGTATTTT. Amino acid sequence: CASSTEASGFTDTQYF.